The 15 T cell receptor beta chains below were found in one sample sequenced in a study of blood T cell repertoires in COVID-19. The data were produced by immunoSEQ multiplex PCR, yet TCRdb's version contains in-frame clones alone and is incomplete. Among about 220,000 clones listed, around 80% were seen once. Sequencing used peripheral blood. Source of these receptors: a woman aged 70 to 79 with acute or convalescent COVID-19.

The gene calls are TRBV9 and TRBJ2-5; 9 nucleotides agree with TRBD1. V lost 3 bases, J lost 6 bases, and 18 bases stayed unmatched. The germline gives CDR1 SGDLS, CDR2 YYNGEE. The CDR3 covers 18 residues. CDR3 DNA sequence: TGTGCCAGCAGCGAAGGCATCGGGGACAGGGTCCAGATGAAGACCCAGTACTTC. It specifies CASSEGIGDRVQMKTQYF.

The chain carries TRBV7-3 and TRBJ2-2; possible D gene TRBD2, 6 bases. V was trimmed by 0 bases and J by 4 bases, leaving 9 bases between them. This CDR3 is built from 15 residues. Germline V lookup: CDR1 SGHTA, CDR2 FQGTGA. CDR3 DNA sequence: TGTGCCAGCAGCTTAACGCAACTAGCCACCGGGGAGCTGTTTTTT. This codes for CASSLTQLATGELFF.

The gene calls are TRBV6-1 and TRBJ1-2; no firm D call. V was clipped by 6 bases and J by 2 bases, with 10 bases between them. Germline V gives CDR1 MNHNS, CDR2 SASEGT. The CDR3 loop spans 13 amino acids. The CDR3 DNA follows: TGTGCCAGCAGAGAGACAAGAAACTATGGCTACACCTTC. Translated: CASRETRNYGYTF.

The chain combines TRBV10-3 with TRBJ2-2, with 9 bases identical to TRBD2. Per germline, CDR1 ENHRY and CDR2 SYGVKD. The CDR3 length is 15 residues. The ends lost 10 bases at V and 6 bases at J; junction bases unmatched: 12. The CDR3 protein is CATSSGGGASGELFF. CDR3 DNA sequence: TGTGCCACCTCTTCGGGCGGGGGGGCCTCCGGGGAGCTGTTTTTT.

The chain recombines TRBV4-1 with TRBJ1-2; D may be TRBD1 (6 bases). Germline CDR1 reads MGHRA; CDR2 reads YSYEKL. This CDR3 spans 16 amino acids. Trimming took 1 base from V and 4 from J, leaving 16 bases between them. The DNA of the CDR3 is TGCGCCAGCAGCCAAGGTCCGGACAGCTTTGTCTATGGCTACACCTTC. Amino acid sequence: CASSQGPDSFVYGYTF.

This chain joins TRBV2 and TRBJ2-1; 11 bases are shared with TRBD2. CDR3 size: 16 residues. The J segment lost 6 bases and the V segment lost 6 bases, leaving 10 bases of the junction unmatched. CDR1 SNHLY and CDR2 FYNNEI come from the germline V gene. CDR3: CASRGQLAGGSNEQFF. In nucleotides, the CDR3 is TGTGCCAGCAGAGGACAGCTAGCGGGGGGCTCCAATGAGCAGTTCTTC.

This CDR3 reads CASSLGEATSYEQYF. The CDR3 DNA reads as TGCGCCAGCAGCTTGGGGGAGGCGACCTCCTACGAGCAGTACTTC. The V call is TRBV5-1, the J call TRBJ2-7, with a tentative D call TRBD2 (6 bases). The germline V gene encodes CDR1 SGHRS and CDR2 YFSETQ. Deletions cut 0 bases from V and 0 bases from J, with 10 bases between. The CDR3 has 15 amino acids. Filled out from reference TRBV5-1 and TRBJ2-7, the complete variable domain reads KAGVTQTPRYLIKTRGQQVTLSCSPISGHRSVSWYQQTPGQGLQFLFEYFSETQRNKGNFPGRFSGRQFSNSRSEMNVSTLELGDSALYLCASSLGEATSYEQYFGPGTRLTVT.

The V call is TRBV5-1, the J call TRBJ2-3, with 10 positions matching TRBD1. Germline values: CDR1 SGHRS, CDR2 YFSETQ. There are 15 residues in the CDR3. The V segment lost 0 bases and the J segment 6 bases; nucleotides outside the gene matches: 4. The CDR3 DNA reads as TGCGCCAGCAGCTTGGAGACAGGGGGCTGGGATACGCAGTATTTT. The encoded protein is CASSLETGGWDTQYF.

V gene TRBV21-1 combines with J gene TRBJ2-7; no check of the table's D call, TRBD1, against the DNA was made. TRBV21-1 is deemed a pseudogene. The CDR3 is made up of 14 amino acids. CDR3 loop: CASSMGQGAWEQYV. DNA of the CDR3: TGTGCCAGCAGTATGGGACAGGGGGCGTGGGAGCAGTACGTC.

Only one count was recorded for this clone. The chain combines TRBV10-1 with TRBJ2-1, with 10 bases identical to TRBD1. V shed 2 bases, J shed 11 bases, and the junction held 6 bases outside the gene matches. This CDR3 spans 14 amino acids. CDR1 is WNHNN and CDR2 is SYGVQD in the germline V gene (reference sequence). The CDR3 DNA reads as TGCGCCAGCAGTGAGACCGGGACAGGGGCTAAGCAGTTCTTC. The encoded protein is CASSETGTGAKQFF.

This chain joins TRBV18 and TRBJ2-3, with 8 bases that match TRBD2. V lost 8 bases and J lost 4; bases outside the gene matches: 8. Germline V CDR1 and CDR2: KGHSH, LQKENI. The CDR3 extends over 14 amino acids. The CDR3 spells CASAPTSGSDTQYF. For the CDR3, the DNA is TGTGCCAGCGCCCCTACTAGCGGTTCAGATACGCAGTATTTT.

CDR3 region: CASSLGALSGYTF. The DNA of the CDR3 is TGTGCCAGCAGCTTAGGTGCTCTCAGTGGCTACACCTTC. The chain has TRBV7-8 and TRBJ1-2; no clear D. V lost 1 base, J lost 7 bases, and 10 bases lay in between. CDR3 length equals 13 residues. The germline CDR1 and CDR2 sequences are SGHVS and FQNEAQ.

The chain has TRBV7-2 and TRBJ1-1; D may be TRBD1 (6 bases). Germline assignment: CDR1 SGHTA and CDR2 FQGNSA. V shed 0 bases and J shed 3 bases, with 14 bases lying between them. The CDR3 sequence is 16 residues long. DNA of the CDR3: TGTGCCAGCAGCTTAGCTACAGGGAAGTTGGACACTGAAGCTTTCTTT. Translating it yields CASSLATGKLDTEAFF.

V is TRBV19 and J is TRBJ1-1; the D gene is possibly TRBD1 (5 bases). The germline gives CDR1 LNHDA, CDR2 SQIVND (reference sequence). Trimming cost V 2 bases and J 3 bases, with 7 bases left between them. The CDR3 length is 13 residues. CDR3 loop: CASSIKGDTEAFF. The CDR3 DNA is TGTGCCAGTAGTATAAAAGGGGACACTGAAGCTTTCTTT. Based on the CDR3 plus reference TRBV19 and TRBJ1-1, the full variable domain is DGGITQSPKYLFRKEGQNVTLSCEQNLNHDAMYWYRQDPGQGLRLIYYSQIVNDFQKGDIAEGYSVSREKKESFPLTVTSAQKNPTAFYLCASSIKGDTEAFFGQGTRLTVV.

This chain connects TRBV3-1 (or the pseudogene TRBV3-2) to TRBJ1-2; TRBD1 is a possible D gene (5 bases). The CDR3 loop spans 13 amino acids. From germline, CDR1 is LGHDT and CDR2 YNNKEL (reference sequence). V lost 6 bases to trimming and J lost 7 bases, with 15 bases between them. This CDR3 is CASRPQPRGGYTF. In nucleotides, the CDR3 is TGTGCCAGCAGGCCCCAACCTAGGGGTGGCTACACCTTC.